Following are 13 T cell receptor beta chains from one sample sequenced in a study of T cells in Graves' hyperthyroidism and ophthalmopathy. Using RNA transcripts as the source, TCR beta CDR3 regions were amplified. Initially, a first-round RT-PCR of the TCR CDR3 employed the HTBI primer set. TCRdb used MiXCR to reprocess the multiplex PCR reads, holding one entry per CDR3 protein. In the table there are around 560,000 distinct CDR3 sequences, around 17% of which are singletons. Sequencing was performed on blood. These receptors were obtained from a woman under 30 with Graves' hyperthyroidism.

This clonotype was picked up a small number of times. The CDR3 DNA is TGTGCCAGCAGCCCATACAGGAATACGAACACTGAAGCTTTCTTT. Translation gives CASSPYRNTNTEAFF. J is TRBJ1-1 and V is TRBV3-1; TRBD1 is a possible D gene (5 bases). Trimming took 4 bases from V and 1 from J, leaving 13 bases between them. This CDR3 spans 15 amino acids. Germline lookup yields CDR1 LGHDT and CDR2 YNNKEL (reference sequence).

This clonotype occurred a few times. The chain joins TRBV6-5 to TRBJ1-6, with D possibly TRBD1 on 5 matching bases. Trimming took off 2 bases at V and 5 bases at J, with 10 bases between the two ends. The germline CDR1 and CDR2 sequences are MNHEY and SVGAGI. The CDR3 contains 15 residues. DNA of the CDR3: TGTGCCAGCAGTTACGGGGGGAGGAATAATTCACCCCTCCACTTT. It encodes CASSYGGRNNSPLHF.

The table lists this clonotype with many counts. The rearrangement joins TRBV20-1 to TRBJ1-1; no clear D gene. Germline V gene lookup returns CDR1 DFQATT and CDR2 SNEGSKA (reference sequence). V was shortened by 0 bases and J by 6 bases, with 11 bases between the two germline ends. The CDR3 spans 13 residues. The DNA of the CDR3 is TGCAGTGCTAGAGATAGGCTTAGCGCTGAAGCTTTCTTT. Its translation: CSARDRLSAEAFF.

This chain uses TRBV4-3 with TRBJ1-1; TRBD1 agrees at 7 bases. Trimming at V came to 4 bases and at J to 1 base, leaving 6 bases not matched to a gene. The length of the CDR3 is 15 residues. Germline V gene data show CDR1 as LGHNA and CDR2 as YSLEER. CDR3 amino acids: CASSRWGQKNTEAFF. The CDR3 nucleotides read TGCGCCAGCAGCCGATGGGGACAGAAGAACACTGAAGCTTTCTTT.

J is TRBJ2-2 and V is TRBV4-1; D is unresolved. This CDR3 spans 16 amino acids. Germline CDR1 is MGHRA and CDR2 is YSYEKL. The V and J ends lost 0 bases and 5 bases respectively, with 13 bases between them. The CDR3 region has the DNA TGCGCCAGCAGCCAAGACCAGGTGTGGGTAACCGGGGAGCTGTTTTTT. This codes for CASSQDQVWVTGELFF.

The chain combines TRBV29-1 with TRBJ1-1; D remains unclear. CDR1 and CDR2 (germline): SQVTM, ANQGSEA. The V gene lost 5 bases and the J gene lost 0 bases, with 10 bases spanning the gap. This CDR3 contains 13 residues. The CDR3 here is CSVNKGLNTEAFF. The CDR3 coding sequence is TGCAGCGTTAATAAGGGATTGAACACTGAAGCTTTCTTT. The entire variable domain, with the rest obtained from reference TRBV29-1 and TRBJ1-1, is as follows: SAVISQKPSRDICQRGTSLTIQCQVDSQVTMMFWYRQQPGQSLTLIATANQGSEATYESGFVIDKFPISRPNLTFSTLTVSNMSPEDSSIYLCSVNKGLNTEAFFGQGTRLTVV.

The genes are TRBV4-2 and TRBJ2-1; a possible D gene is TRBD2 (5 bases). Germline assignment: CDR1 LGHNA and CDR2 YNFKEQ. Trimming took 1 base from V and 4 from J, leaving 11 bases between them. The CDR3 runs to 15 residues. The CDR3 reads CASSQGTGPYNEQFF. CDR3 nucleotide sequence: TGTGCCAGCAGCCAAGGGACTGGCCCATACAATGAGCAGTTCTTC.

This clonotype occurred many times. V usage is TRBV5-1 and J usage is TRBJ2-1, with 11 nucleotides matching TRBD2. The germline V gene has CDR1 SGHRS and CDR2 YFSETQ. The CDR3 has 15 residues. Trimming took 4 bases from V and 12 from J; bases not matched to a gene: 12. The CDR3 DNA reads TGCGCCAGCAGCCAGACTAGCGGGAACCTTCAGGGGCAGTTCTTC. It encodes CASSQTSGNLQGQFF. The entire variable domain, with the rest obtained from reference TRBV5-1 and TRBJ2-1, is as follows: KAGVTQTPRYLIKTRGQQVTLSCSPISGHRSVSWYQQTPGQGLQFLFEYFSETQRNKGNFPGRFSGRQFSNSRSEMNVSTLELGDSALYLCASSQTSGNLQGQFFGPGTRLTVL.

This clonotype came up a few times. The V gene is TRBV7-2, the J gene TRBJ1-1; weak D call: TRBD1 (6 bases). The CDR3 loop spans 15 amino acids. Germline V lookup: CDR1 SGHTA, CDR2 FQGNSA. Trimming left V 1 base short and J 3 bases short, with 12 bases between. The CDR3 is CASSLDRGADTEAFF. CDR3 coding DNA: TGTGCCAGCAGCTTAGACCGGGGGGCTGACACTGAAGCTTTCTTT. The variable domain in full, with the rest retrieved from reference TRBV7-2 and TRBJ1-1, is GAGVSQSPSNKVTEKGKDVELRCDPISGHTALYWYRQSLGQGLEFLIYFQGNSAPDKSGLPSDRFSAERTGGSVSTLTIQRTQQEDSAVYLCASSLDRGADTEAFFGQGTRLTVV.

V usage is TRBV4-2 and J usage is TRBJ2-5, with 11 nucleotides matching TRBD2. The ends lost 4 bases at V and 5 bases at J; junction bases unmatched: 15. The length of the CDR3 is 18 residues. CDR1 is LGHNA and CDR2 is YNFKEQ in the germline V gene. The CDR3 bases are TGTGCCAGCAGCCCGGCGCTTTCACCTAGCGGGGGGAGTGAGACCCAGTACTTC. Amino acids: CASSPALSPSGGSETQYF.

This clonotype was counted between two and nine times. The J gene is TRBJ1-6, the V gene TRBV11-1; the D gene is possibly TRBD1 (5 bases). V dropped 3 bases and J dropped 10 bases, with 16 bases sitting between them. Germline-derived CDR1 and CDR2 are SGHAT and FQDESV (reference sequence). The CDR3 extends over 15 amino acids. The CDR3 loop is CASSFASGNRSPLHF. Here the CDR3 DNA reads TGTGCCAGCAGCTTTGCTTCAGGGAATAGGTCACCCCTCCACTTT.

The chain uses TRBV7-9 and TRBJ2-5; D uncertain. This CDR3 has 12 amino acids. Trimming pared 6 bases from V and 3 bases from J, leaving 8 bases between. CDR1 and CDR2 from the germline V gene are SEHNR and FQNEAQ (reference sequence). Here the CDR3 reads CASRAVEETQYF. Written as DNA, the CDR3 is TGTGCCAGCAGGGCGGTAGAAGAGACCCAGTACTTC.

This clonotype was seen more than once but under ten times. V is TRBV18 and J is TRBJ2-2, with 8 bases identical to TRBD1. This CDR3 is 16 amino acids long. CDR1 and CDR2 (germline): KGHSH, LQKENI. The J segment lost 1 base and the V segment lost 2 bases, leaving 3 bases of the junction unmatched. CDR3 DNA: TGTGCCAGCTCACCAGGACAGGGAATGAACACCGGGGAGCTGTTTTTT. Its translation: CASSPGQGMNTGELFF.